The 9 T cell receptor beta chains given below trace back to one sample, sequenced in a study of control samples from healthy donors and cancer patients. Some clones are missing from TCRdb's copy, which holds only in-frame ones; the method was immunoSEQ multiplex PCR. The sample carries fewer than 200,000 clones, around 93% recorded once. The specimen was blood. All receptors come from a woman in her sixties or seventies in good health.

This rearrangement joins TRBV21-1 to TRBJ1-1; TRBD1 was called by the table and not checked on the DNA. TRBV21-1 is a pseudogene segment. The length of the CDR3 is 15 residues. The CDR3 coding sequence is TGTGCCAGCAGCATAACAGGGGAAACGGGCACTGAAGCTTTCTTT. This translates into CASSITGETGTEAFF.

This clone occurred once. This chain uses TRBV10-2 with TRBJ2-7; no reliable D call. CDR3 size: 15 residues. Germline V gene data show CDR1 as WSHSY and CDR2 as SAAADI. V shed 6 bases and J shed 1 base, with 16 bases lying between them. The CDR3 coding sequence is TGCGCCAGCAGCGGCGTCCAGGTCTTATCCTACGAGCAGTACTTC. Amino acids: CASSGVQVLSYEQYF.

The chain uses TRBV19 and TRBJ2-7, with 10 bases lining up with TRBD1. This CDR3 is 15 amino acids long. V lost 5 bases, J lost 6 bases, and 10 bases stayed unmatched. Germline V CDR1 and CDR2: LNHDA, SQIVND (reference sequence). The DNA of the CDR3 is TGTGCCAGTAGTGAACCGGGACAGGGGTATCTCGAGCAGTACTTC. Its protein is CASSEPGQGYLEQYF.

The DNA for the CDR3 is TGTGCCACCAGTGAAAACAGGGGGGAAAGAGGCACCGGGGAGCTGTTTTTT. Translated, it gives CATSENRGERGTGELFF. J is TRBJ2-2 and V is TRBV24-1, with TRBD1 matching 8 bases. This CDR3 is 17 amino acids long. The ends lost 4 bases at V and 4 bases at J; junction bases unmatched: 10. Germline V gene sequence: CDR1 KGHDR, CDR2 SFDVKD.

The chain couples TRBV5-1 to TRBJ2-5; D remains ambiguous. Germline V gene data show CDR1 as SGHRS and CDR2 as YFSETQ. The V end was cut by 0 bases, the J end by 5 bases, with 11 bases between. The CDR3 is 14 residues long. The CDR3 loop reads CASSLGVSTETQYF. The DNA of the CDR3 is TGCGCCAGCAGCTTGGGGGTTAGCACGGAGACCCAGTACTTC. Variable domain in full (rest from reference TRBV5-1 and TRBJ2-5): KAGVTQTPRYLIKTRGQQVTLSCSPISGHRSVSWYQQTPGQGLQFLFEYFSETQRNKGNFPGRFSGRQFSNSRSEMNVSTLELGDSALYLCASSLGVSTETQYFGPGTRLLVL.

The chain's CDR3 is CAWSVQYRAGNQPQHF. The CDR3 region has the DNA TGTGCCTGGAGTGTACAGTACAGGGCGGGCAATCAGCCCCAGCATTTT. The chain couples TRBV30 to TRBJ1-5, with TRBD1 as a possible D gene (6 bases). The CDR3 is 16 residues long. Germline lookup yields CDR1 GTSNPN and CDR2 SVGIG (reference sequence). V lost 0 bases, J lost 2 bases, and 14 bases lay in between.

The J gene is TRBJ2-1, the V gene TRBV4-3; 11 bases align to TRBD2. J gave up 10 bases and V 0 bases, and 5 bases lay outside the gene matches. Germline lookup yields CDR1 LGHNA and CDR2 YSLEER. The CDR3 is 15 amino acids. This CDR3 is CASSQDVASGGEQFF. DNA of the CDR3: TGCGCCAGCAGCCAAGATGTGGCTAGCGGGGGGGAGCAGTTCTTC.

As to this clone: The sample contains more than one DNA sequence encoding this CDR3. The CDR3 loop is CASSLASNQPQHF. For the CDR3, the DNA is TGTGCCAGCAGCTTAGCCAGCAATCAGCCCCAGCATTTT. The chain has TRBV7-2 and TRBJ1-5; D is unclear. CDR3 length: 13 amino acids. Trimming took 0 bases from V and 1 from J, leaving 1 base between them. Germline V gene lookup returns CDR1 SGHTA and CDR2 FQGNSA.

The chain carries TRBV19 and TRBJ1-4, with D possibly TRBD1 on 6 matching bases. CDR1 is LNHDA, CDR2 SQIVND, per germline (reference sequence). There are 14 residues in the CDR3. V dropped 6 bases and J dropped 8 bases, with 16 bases sitting between them. The CDR3 region has the DNA TGTGCCAGTAGCTCAACAGGGTTGGAGGAAAAACTGTTTTTT. This sequence encodes CASSSTGLEEKLFF.